This T cell receptor beta chain came from a study of cytomegalovirus exposure and HLA in healthy donors. There are a few counts of this clone. Antigen: not known. The study ran its PCR with 60 Vbeta and 13 Jbeta primers. Profiling relied on immunoSEQ multiplex PCR, and the TCRdb table lists in-frame clones only, not all of them. The sample carries 150,000 to 250,000 clones, roughly 79% recorded once. Study outcomes and limitations: Whilst most TCR sequences proved rare, a subset of public TCRs occurred across many donors. Listed as cytomegalovirus-associated were 150 or so TCR beta chains.

Whereas donors were nominally healthy upon sampling, unrecorded immune exposures were probable. Trimming stripped 2 bases from V and 0 bases from J, with 5 bases between. Germline V CDR1 and CDR2: MDHEN, SYDVKM. There are 14 residues in the CDR3. This receptor was obtained from a man aged 30 to 45 in good health and CMV-seronegative. Sequencing was carried out using PBMCs. The chain uses TRBV28 and TRBJ2-4; possibly TRBD2 for D (5 bases). The DNA of the CDR3 is TGTGCCAGCAGTTTAGGACTAGCCAAAAACATTCAGTACTTC. This codes for CASSLGLAKNIQYF. Variable domain in full (rest from reference TRBV28 and TRBJ2-4): DVKVTQSSRYLVKRTGEKVFLECVQDMDHENMFWYRQDPGLGLRLIYFSYDVKMKEKGDIPEGYSVSREKKERFSLILESASTNQTSMYLCASSLGLAKNIQYFGAGTRLSVL.